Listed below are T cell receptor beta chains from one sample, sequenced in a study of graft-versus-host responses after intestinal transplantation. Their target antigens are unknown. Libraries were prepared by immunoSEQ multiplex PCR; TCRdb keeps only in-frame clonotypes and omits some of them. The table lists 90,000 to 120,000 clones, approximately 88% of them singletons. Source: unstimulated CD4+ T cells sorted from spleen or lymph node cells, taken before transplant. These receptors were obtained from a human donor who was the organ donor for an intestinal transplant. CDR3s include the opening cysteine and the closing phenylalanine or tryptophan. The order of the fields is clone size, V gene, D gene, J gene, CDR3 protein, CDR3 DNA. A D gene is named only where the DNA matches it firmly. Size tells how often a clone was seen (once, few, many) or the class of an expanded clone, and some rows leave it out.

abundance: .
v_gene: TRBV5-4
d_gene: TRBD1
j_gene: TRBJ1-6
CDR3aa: CASSDYRGAPLHF
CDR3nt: TGTGCCAGCAGCGATTACAGGGGTGCACCCCTCCACTTT

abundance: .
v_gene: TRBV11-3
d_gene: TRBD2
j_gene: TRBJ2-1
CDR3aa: CASSLAGGNEQFF
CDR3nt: TGTGCCAGCAGCTTAGCGGGAGGGAATGAGCAGTTCTTC

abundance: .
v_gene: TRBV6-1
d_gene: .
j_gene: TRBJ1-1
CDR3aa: CASSSTANTEAFF
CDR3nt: TGTGCCAGCAGTTCGACAGCCAACACTGAAGCTTTCTTT

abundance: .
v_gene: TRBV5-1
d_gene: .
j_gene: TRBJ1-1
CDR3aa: CASSTHREMSTEAFF
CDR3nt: TGCGCCAGCAGCACACACAGGGAAATGAGCACTGAAGCTTTCTTT

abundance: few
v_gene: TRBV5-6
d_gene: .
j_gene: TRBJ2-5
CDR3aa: CASSLGARETQYF
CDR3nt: TGTGCCAGCAGCTTGGGGGCCAGAGAGACCCAGTACTTC

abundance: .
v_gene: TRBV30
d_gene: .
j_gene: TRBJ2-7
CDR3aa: CAWSVQGGLYEQYF
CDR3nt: TGTGCCTGGAGTGTACAGGGCGGTCTCTACGAGCAGTACTTC

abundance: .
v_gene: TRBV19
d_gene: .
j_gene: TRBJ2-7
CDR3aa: CASSMSGGFYEQYF
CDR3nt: TGTGCCAGTAGTATGTCCGGGGGATTCTACGAGCAGTACTTC

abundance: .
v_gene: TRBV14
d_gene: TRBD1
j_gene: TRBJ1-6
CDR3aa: CASSLYRGRDNSPLHF
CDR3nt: TGTGCCAGCAGCCTCTACAGGGGGCGAGATAATTCACCCCTCCACTTT

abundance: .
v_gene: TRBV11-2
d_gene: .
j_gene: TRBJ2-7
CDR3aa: CASSLGQVAYEQYF
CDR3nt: TGTGCCAGCAGCTTAGGCCAGGTCGCCTACGAGCAGTACTTC

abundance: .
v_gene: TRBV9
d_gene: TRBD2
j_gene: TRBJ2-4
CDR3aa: CASSVGLAGEGKNIQYF
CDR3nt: TGTGCCAGCAGCGTAGGACTAGCGGGGGAGGGAAAAAACATTCAGTACTTC

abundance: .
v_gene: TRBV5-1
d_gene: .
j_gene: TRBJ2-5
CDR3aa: CASSRDRRTETQYF
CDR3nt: TGCGCCAGCAGCCGGGACCGCAGGACGGAGACCCAGTACTTC

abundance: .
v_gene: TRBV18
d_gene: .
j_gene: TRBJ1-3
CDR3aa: CASSRTGSGNTIYF
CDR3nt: TGTGCCAGCTCACGTACAGGGTCTGGAAACACCATATATTTT

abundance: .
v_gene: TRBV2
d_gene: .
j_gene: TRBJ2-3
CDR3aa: CASSYSFTDTQYF
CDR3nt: TGTGCCAGCAGTTACTCCTTCACAGATACGCAGTATTTT

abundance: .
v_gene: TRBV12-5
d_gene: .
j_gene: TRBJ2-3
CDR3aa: CASGLEGRGTQYF
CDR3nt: TGTGCTAGTGGTTTGGAAGGACGCGGTACGCAGTATTTT

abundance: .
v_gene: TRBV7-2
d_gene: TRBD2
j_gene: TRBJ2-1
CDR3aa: CASRRPGLDYNEQFF
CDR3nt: TGTGCCAGCAGGAGACCGGGACTAGACTACAATGAGCAGTTCTTC

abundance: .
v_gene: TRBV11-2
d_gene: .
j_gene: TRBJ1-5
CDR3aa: CASSLRRASSNQPQHF
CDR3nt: TGTGCCAGCAGCTTACGTAGAGCGAGTAGCAATCAGCCCCAGCATTTT

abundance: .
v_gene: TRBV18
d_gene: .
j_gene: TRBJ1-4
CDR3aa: CASSAPTERNEKLFF
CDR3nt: TGTGCCAGCTCTGCCCCGACGGAGAGAAATGAAAAACTGTTTTTT

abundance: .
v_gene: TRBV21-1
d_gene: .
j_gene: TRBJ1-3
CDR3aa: CASSKCSEGAPGNTIYF
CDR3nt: TGTGCCAGCAGCAAGTGTTCGGAGGGGGCCCCTGGAAACACCATATATTTT

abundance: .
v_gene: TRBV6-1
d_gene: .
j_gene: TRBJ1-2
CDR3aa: CASTPAGGNYGYTF
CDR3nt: TGTGCCAGCACCCCGGCGGGGGGCAACTATGGCTACACCTTC

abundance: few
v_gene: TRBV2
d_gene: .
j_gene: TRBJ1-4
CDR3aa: CASSSRSPRTNEKLFF
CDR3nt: TGTGCCAGCAGTTCAAGGTCACCCAGAACCAATGAAAAACTGTTTTTT

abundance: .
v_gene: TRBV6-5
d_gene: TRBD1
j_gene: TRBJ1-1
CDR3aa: CASRRHRGDTEAFF
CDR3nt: TGTGCCAGCAGGAGGCACAGGGGCGACACTGAAGCTTTCTTT

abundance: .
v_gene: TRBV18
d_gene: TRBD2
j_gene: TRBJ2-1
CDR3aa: CASSTTSGAYNEQFF
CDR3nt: TGTGCCAGCTCAACGACTAGCGGGGCCTACAATGAGCAGTTCTTC

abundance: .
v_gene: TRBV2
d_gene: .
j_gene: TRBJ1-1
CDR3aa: CASARHVENTEAFF
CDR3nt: TGTGCCAGCGCCAGACATGTCGAGAACACTGAAGCTTTCTTT

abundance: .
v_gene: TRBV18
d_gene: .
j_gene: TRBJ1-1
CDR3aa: CASSPGTYGDTEAFF
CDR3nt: TGTGCCAGCTCACCAGGGACGTACGGAGACACTGAAGCTTTCTTT

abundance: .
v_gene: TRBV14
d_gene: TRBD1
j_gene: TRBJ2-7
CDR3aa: CASSRGGQGLLIYMSYEQYF
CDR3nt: TGTGCCAGCAGCCGGGGGGGACAGGGATTATTAATCTATATGTCCTACGAGCAGTACTTC

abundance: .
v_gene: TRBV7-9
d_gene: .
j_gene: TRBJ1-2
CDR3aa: CASSLARDGYTF
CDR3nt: TGTGCCAGCAGCTTAGCCAGGGATGGCTACACCTTC

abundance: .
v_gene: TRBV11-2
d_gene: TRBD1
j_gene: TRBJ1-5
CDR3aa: CASSQGQSLGGNQPQHF
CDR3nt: TGTGCCAGCAGCCAGGGACAGTCCTTGGGAGGCAATCAGCCCCAGCATTTT

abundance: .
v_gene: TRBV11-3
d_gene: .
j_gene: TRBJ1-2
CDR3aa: CASSLVQGSYGYTF
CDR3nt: TGTGCCAGCAGCTTAGTTCAGGGTTCCTATGGCTACACCTTC

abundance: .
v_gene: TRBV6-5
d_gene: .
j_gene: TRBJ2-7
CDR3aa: CASRVNYEQYF
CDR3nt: TGTGCCAGCAGGGTGAACTACGAGCAGTACTTC

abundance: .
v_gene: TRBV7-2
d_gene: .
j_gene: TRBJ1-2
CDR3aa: CASSLETGGYTF
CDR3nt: TGTGCCAGCAGCTTGGAGACAGGTGGCTACACCTTC

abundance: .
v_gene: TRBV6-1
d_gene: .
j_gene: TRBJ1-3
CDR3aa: CASSETTGNTIYF
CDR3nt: TGTGCCAGCAGTGAAACCACAGGAAACACCATATATTTT

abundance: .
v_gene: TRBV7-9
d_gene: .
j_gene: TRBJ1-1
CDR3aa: CASSLMLPSGTEAFF
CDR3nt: TGTGCCAGCAGCTTAATGTTACCTAGCGGCACTGAAGCTTTCTTT

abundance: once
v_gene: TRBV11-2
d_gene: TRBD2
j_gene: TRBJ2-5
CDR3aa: CASSYPLAEIQETQYF
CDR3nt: TGTGCCAGCAGCTATCCTCTAGCGGAGATCCAAGAGACCCAGTACTTC

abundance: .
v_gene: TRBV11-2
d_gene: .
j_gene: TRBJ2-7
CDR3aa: CASSLMGRRGAHEQYF
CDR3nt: TGTGCCAGCAGCTTAATGGGTCGAAGGGGGGCCCACGAGCAGTACTTC

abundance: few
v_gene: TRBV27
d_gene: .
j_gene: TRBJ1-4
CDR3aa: CASSLWQKGEKLFF
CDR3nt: TGTGCCAGCAGTTTATGGCAAAAGGGGGAAAAACTGTTTTTT

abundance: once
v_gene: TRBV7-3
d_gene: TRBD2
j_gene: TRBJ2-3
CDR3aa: CASSSASGGTDTQYF
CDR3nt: TGTGCCAGCAGCTCCGCTAGCGGGGGCACAGATACGCAGTATTTT

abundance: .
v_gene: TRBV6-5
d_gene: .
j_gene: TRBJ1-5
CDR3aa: CASSLTPGQPQHF
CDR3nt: TGTGCCAGCAGTCTGACACCGGGTCAGCCCCAGCATTTT

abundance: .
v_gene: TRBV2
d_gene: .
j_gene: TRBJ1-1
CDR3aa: CASSDDRNTEAFF
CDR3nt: TGTGCCAGCAGTGATGACAGGAACACTGAAGCTTTCTTT

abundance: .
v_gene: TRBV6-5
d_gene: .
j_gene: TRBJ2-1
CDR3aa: CASSYRGASYNEQFF
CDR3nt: TGTGCCAGCAGTTACCGGGGGGCCTCCTACAATGAGCAGTTCTTC

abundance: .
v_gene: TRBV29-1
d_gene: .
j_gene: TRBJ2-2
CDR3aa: CSVPGNTGELFF
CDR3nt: TGCAGCGTCCCAGGGAACACCGGGGAGCTGTTTTTT

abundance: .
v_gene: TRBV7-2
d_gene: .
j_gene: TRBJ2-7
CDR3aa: CASSPLGTRGLYEQYF
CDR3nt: TGTGCCAGCAGCCCCCTAGGGACCCGAGGACTTTACGAGCAGTACTTC

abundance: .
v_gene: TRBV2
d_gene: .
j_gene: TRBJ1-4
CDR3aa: CASHTGGNEKLFF
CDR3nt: TGTGCCAGCCATACTGGGGGGAATGAAAAACTGTTTTTT

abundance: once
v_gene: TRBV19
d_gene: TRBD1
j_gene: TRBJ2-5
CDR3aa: CASSIEQGAVETQYF
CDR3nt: TGTGCCAGTAGTATAGAACAGGGGGCAGTTGAGACCCAGTACTTC

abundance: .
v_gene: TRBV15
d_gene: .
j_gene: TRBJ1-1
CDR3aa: CATSRGGGWNAEAFF
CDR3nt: TGTGCCACCAGCAGAGGAGGAGGGTGGAACGCTGAAGCTTTCTTT

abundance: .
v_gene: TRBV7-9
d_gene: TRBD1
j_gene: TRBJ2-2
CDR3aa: CASSLRGTGPRDGELFF
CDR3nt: TGTGCCAGCAGCTTAAGGGGGACAGGTCCGCGGGACGGGGAGCTGTTTTTT

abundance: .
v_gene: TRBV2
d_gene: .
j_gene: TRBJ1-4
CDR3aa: CASSEYGNEKLFF
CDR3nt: TGTGCCAGCAGTGAGTATGGGAATGAAAAACTGTTTTTT

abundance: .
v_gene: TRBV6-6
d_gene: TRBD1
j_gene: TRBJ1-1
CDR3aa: CVSGGAGEAFF
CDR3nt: TGTGTATCAGGGGGCGCGGGTGAAGCTTTCTTT

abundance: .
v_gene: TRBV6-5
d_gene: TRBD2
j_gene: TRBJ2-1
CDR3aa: CASSYLGLAYTNEQFF
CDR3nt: TGTGCCAGCAGTTACTTGGGACTAGCTTATACCAATGAGCAGTTCTTC

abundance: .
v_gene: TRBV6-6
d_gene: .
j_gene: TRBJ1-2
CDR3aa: CASTTRDLSGYTF
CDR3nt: TGTGCCAGCACCACCAGGGATTTGAGCGGCTACACCTTC

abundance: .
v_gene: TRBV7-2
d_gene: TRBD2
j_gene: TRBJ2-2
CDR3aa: CASSFGGANTGELFF
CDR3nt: TGTGCCAGCAGCTTCGGGGGGGCGAACACCGGGGAGCTGTTTTTT

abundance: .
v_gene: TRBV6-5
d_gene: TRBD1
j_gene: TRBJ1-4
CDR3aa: CASSYQGQANEKLFF
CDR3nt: TGTGCCAGCAGTTACCAGGGACAGGCTAATGAAAAACTGTTTTTT

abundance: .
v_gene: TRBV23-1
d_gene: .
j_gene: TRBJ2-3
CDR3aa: CASSQFAGTSTDTQYF
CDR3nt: TGCGCCAGCAGTCAATTTGCGGGGACTAGCACAGATACGCAGTATTTT

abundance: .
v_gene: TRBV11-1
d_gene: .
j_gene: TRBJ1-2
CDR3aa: CASSLSQPYTF
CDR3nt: TGTGCCAGCAGCTTAAGCCAGCCCTACACCTTC

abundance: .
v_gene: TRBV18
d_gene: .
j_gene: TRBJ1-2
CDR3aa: CASSPPLVTQRGYTF
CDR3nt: TGTGCCAGCTCACCCCCCTTAGTAACCCAGCGAGGCTACACCTTC

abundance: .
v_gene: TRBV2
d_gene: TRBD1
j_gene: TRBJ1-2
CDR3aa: CASRRTGTVGYGYTF
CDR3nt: TGTGCCAGCAGACGGACAGGAACAGTGGGCTATGGCTACACCTTC

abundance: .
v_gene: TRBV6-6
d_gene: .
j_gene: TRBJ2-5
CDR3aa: CASSYGGGPETQYF
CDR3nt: TGTGCCAGCAGTTACGGGGGAGGTCCGGAGACCCAGTACTTC

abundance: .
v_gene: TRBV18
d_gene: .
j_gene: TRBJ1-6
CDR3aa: CASSPPATDSPLHF
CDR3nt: TGTGCCAGCTCACCACCGGCGACGGATTCACCCCTCCACTTT

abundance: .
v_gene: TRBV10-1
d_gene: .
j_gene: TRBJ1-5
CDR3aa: CASSESKRVDNQPQHF
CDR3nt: TGCGCCAGCAGTGAGTCGAAAAGGGTAGACAATCAGCCCCAGCATTTT

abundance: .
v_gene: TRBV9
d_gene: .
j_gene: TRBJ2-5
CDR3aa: CASSVGGRLDGETQYF
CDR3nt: TGTGCCAGCAGCGTAGGGGGGAGGCTCGATGGAGAGACCCAGTACTTC

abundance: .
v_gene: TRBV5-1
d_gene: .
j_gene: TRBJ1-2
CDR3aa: CASSFRRGETGKNYGYTF
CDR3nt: TGCGCCAGCAGCTTCCGCCGGGGAGAAACAGGGAAGAACTATGGCTACACCTTC